The clone carrying this T cell receptor (beta chain) was recorded a few times. This sample is drawn from a study of T-cell reconstitution after alpha-beta-depleted transplantation in children. Preparing the TCRbeta library involved the use of unique molecular identifiers. TCRdb independently ran MiXCR on the PCR reads; one entry per CDR3 protein. The data show about 610,000 distinct CDR3 sequences, roughly a tenth seen once. The material was PBMCs from the stem cell graft donor, obtained from the stem cell graft. The sequence derives from a human donor who donated a stem cell graft to a child with acute myeloid leukemia.

The CDR3 sequence: CATSRDGSGRPSYEQYF. The CDR3 DNA is TGTGCCACCAGCAGAGATGGGAGCGGGAGGCCCTCCTACGAGCAGTACTTC. The chain links TRBV15 to TRBJ2-7, with TRBD2 identical over 9 bases. CDR1 is LNHNV, CDR2 YYDKDF, per germline (reference sequence). Unmatched junction bases numbered 6, after V lost 0 bases and J lost 0 bases. There are 17 residues in the CDR3.